What follows are 19 T cell receptor beta chains derived from one specimen sequenced in a study of radiation and T cells in renal cell carcinoma. Time point denoted: blood 4 weeks post-SBRT, at nephrectomy. Treatment given: 15 Gy SBRT to primary tumor, nephrectomy 4 weeks later. Sequencing used immunoSEQ multiplex PCR; TCRdb keeps in-frame clones, though not all of them. This table has around 77,000 clones, approximately 82% appearing once. The specimen comprised blood, sampled from a patient whose treatment included radiotherapy and nephrectomy. These receptors were taken from a woman aged 60 to 75 with renal cell carcinoma.

This chain uses TRBV27 with TRBJ2-2; D might be TRBD1 or TRBD2, each matching 5 bases. Trimming shortened V by 1 base and J by 5 bases, and 5 bases separated the two germline ends. CDR3 length: 13 amino acids. Germline V gene data show CDR1 as MNHEY and CDR2 as SMNVEV (reference sequence). CDR3 sequence: CASSLWGTGELFF. In DNA, the CDR3 is TGTGCCAGCAGTTTATGGGGGACCGGGGAGCTGTTTTTT.

Regarding this clone: The junction and the germline gene differ at one end; a read error may be behind it. CDR3 nucleotide sequence: TGTGCCGGCAGCTTAGTTGGGACGGGGCCCGGCTACACCTTC. Its translation: CAGSLVGTGPGYTF. The genes are TRBV7-9 and TRBJ1-2, with D possibly TRBD1 on 5 matching bases. The germline V gene has CDR1 SEHNR and CDR2 FQNEAQ (reference sequence). The CDR3 length is 14 residues.

The sample holds one count of this clone. V is TRBV7-9 and J is TRBJ2-1, with 9 positions matching TRBD2. Germline loops: CDR1 SEHNR, CDR2 FQNEAQ (reference sequence). This CDR3 has 16 residues. The ends lost 2 bases at V and 8 bases at J; junction bases unmatched: 10. The DNA for the CDR3 is TGTGCCAGCAGCTTAACCGGCGGGGGGGCCGGGGATGAGCAGTTCTTC. Its protein product is CASSLTGGGAGDEQFF.

This chain uses TRBV28 with TRBJ2-1; 7 bases match TRBD2. The V segment lost 5 bases and the J segment 2 bases; nucleotides outside the gene matches: 9. The CDR3 consists of 16 residues. Germline values: CDR1 MDHEN, CDR2 SYDVKM. The CDR3 DNA reads TGTGCCAGCAGTCCAAGCGGGGACCTCACCTACAATGAGCAGTTCTTC. Its translation: CASSPSGDLTYNEQFF.

This chain connects TRBV5-4 to TRBJ1-4; TRBD1 agrees at 7 bases. Trimming removed 4 bases from V and 7 bases from J; junction bases left unmatched: 13. The CDR3 covers 16 residues. CDR1 is SGHNT, CDR2 YYREEE, per germline (reference sequence). CDR3 protein: CASSTTNRQGIEKLFF. The CDR3 DNA reads as TGTGCCAGCAGCACGACTAACCGACAGGGTATTGAAAAACTGTTTTTT.

The rearrangement uses TRBV28 and TRBJ1-5; D is unresolved. CDR3 length: 18 amino acids. Per germline, CDR1 MDHEN and CDR2 SYDVKM. The V and J ends lost 4 bases and 0 bases respectively, with 19 bases between them. In DNA form, the CDR3 reads TGTGCCAGCAGTTCTTTTTCCCCCGGATACTATAGCAATCAGCCCCAGCATTTT. It translates to CASSSFSPGYYSNQPQHF. Variable domain in full (rest from reference TRBV28 and TRBJ1-5): DVKVTQSSRYLVKRTGEKVFLECVQDMDHENMFWYRQDPGLGLRLIYFSYDVKMKEKGDIPEGYSVSREKKERFSLILESASTNQTSMYLCASSSFSPGYYSNQPQHFGDGTRLSIL.

The chain combines TRBV27 with TRBJ2-7, with D possibly being TRBD2 (6 bases). Germline V gives CDR1 MNHEY, CDR2 SMNVEV (reference sequence). CDR3 size: 15 residues. The V end was cut by 1 base, the J end by 5 bases, with 15 bases between. The CDR3 region is CASSLFPEGRDEQYF. CDR3 nucleotide sequence: TGTGCCAGCAGTTTATTCCCGGAGGGTAGGGACGAGCAGTACTTC.

This sequence joins TRBV9 and TRBJ2-7; D unclear. The V end lost 0 bases, the J end lost 2 bases, and 6 bases lay between the germline ends. There are 13 residues in the CDR3. The germline V gene has CDR1 SGDLS and CDR2 YYNGEE. The CDR3 loop reads CASSVAPTYEQYF. The CDR3 region has the DNA TGTGCCAGCAGCGTAGCCCCTACCTACGAGCAGTACTTC.

The chain has TRBV18 and TRBJ2-5, with D maybe TRBD1 (6 bases). The CDR3 covers 15 residues. CDR1 is KGHSH, CDR2 LQKENI, per germline. Trimming took off 6 bases at V and 7 bases at J, with 21 bases between the two ends. Written as DNA, the CDR3 is TGTGCCAGCTCGGATCGGACAGCTTCTAGGGGGACCCAGTACTTC. This encodes CASSDRTASRGTQYF.

This clone was seen just once. V is TRBV19 and J is TRBJ2-3, with D possibly matching TRBD2 (6 bases). The CDR3 extends over 16 amino acids. Germline V gene data show CDR1 as LNHDA and CDR2 as SQIVND (reference sequence). V lost 3 bases and J 1 base, leaving 14 bases between the germline ends. The CDR3 is CASSIGGAKGTDTQYF. The CDR3 nucleotides are TGTGCCAGTAGTATTGGAGGGGCGAAAGGCACAGATACGCAGTATTTT.

The V and J genes are TRBV9 and TRBJ2-5; no clear D. The CDR3 has 12 residues. The germline V gene encodes CDR1 SGDLS and CDR2 YYNGEE. The germline V and J ends were trimmed by 0 bases and 11 bases, with 11 bases remaining between them. The chain's CDR3 is CASSVEGMKQYF. The CDR3 nucleotides read TGTGCCAGCAGCGTAGAGGGCATGAAGCAGTACTTC.

The chain couples TRBV27 to TRBJ1-6; no clear D gene. The CDR3 loop spans 15 amino acids. V was cut by 8 bases and J by 0 bases, with 11 bases left in between. The germline V gene encodes CDR1 MNHEY and CDR2 SMNVEV (reference sequence). The CDR3 DNA sequence: TGTGCCAGCGCTCTCGAACTCTCCTATAATTCACCCCTCCACTTT. It translates to CASALELSYNSPLHF.

The chain joins TRBV6-6 to TRBJ1-2, with 7 nucleotides matching TRBD1. V was pared by 7 bases and J by 2 bases, with 4 bases of the junction left unmatched. Germline V gene sequence: CDR1 MNHNY, CDR2 SVGAGI (reference sequence). This CDR3 region has 13 residues. The chain's CDR3 is CASTRGENYGYTF. The CDR3 coding sequence is TGTGCCAGCACCAGGGGGGAAAACTATGGCTACACCTTC.

DNA of the CDR3: TGCGCCAGCAGCCAAGGGGGGGTAGGGAACATTCAGTACTTC. Amino acids: CASSQGGVGNIQYF. V is TRBV4-1 and J is TRBJ2-4, with D perhaps matching TRBD2 (6 bases). The CDR3 runs 14 residues. Trimming took off 1 base at V and 7 bases at J, with 11 bases between the two ends. The germline gives CDR1 MGHRA, CDR2 YSYEKL.

The chain is built from TRBV4-1 and TRBJ1-1; TRBD1 might be the D (5 bases). V gave up 3 bases and J gave up 7 bases, with 15 bases separating them. CDR3 length equals 14 residues. CDR1 is MGHRA, CDR2 YSYEKL, per germline. In DNA form, the CDR3 reads TGCGCCAGCAGCCAGAGACCCGCCGGGGGTGAAGCTTTCTTT. Translation: CASSQRPAGGEAFF.

V usage is TRBV28 and J usage is TRBJ1-2, with unresolved D. The CDR3 extends over 15 amino acids. The V gene's germline CDR1 is MDHEN and CDR2 SYDVKM. Trimming shortened V by 5 bases and J by 0 bases, and 13 bases separated the two germline ends. DNA of the CDR3: TGTGCCAGCAGTCCCCGAGATAGATCTAACTATGGCTACACCTTC. This sequence encodes CASSPRDRSNYGYTF.

V usage is TRBV7-9 and J usage is TRBJ2-7; no firm D call. Per the germline V gene, CDR1 is SEHNR and CDR2 is FQNEAQ (reference sequence). Trimming shortened V by 1 base and J by 3 bases, and 7 bases separated the two germline ends. This CDR3 spans 13 amino acids. CDR3 amino acids: CASSLVGHYEQYF. In DNA, the CDR3 is TGTGCCAGCAGCTTAGTGGGCCACTACGAGCAGTACTTC.

This chain joins TRBV30 and TRBJ1-4, with 10 positions matching TRBD1. The germline gives CDR1 GTSNPN, CDR2 SVGIG (reference sequence). The CDR3 consists of 14 residues. V shed 1 base and J 6 bases; nucleotides not matched to a gene: 2. CDR3 amino acids: CAWSAGTGDEKLFF. The CDR3, as DNA: TGTGCCTGGAGTGCCGGGACAGGGGATGAAAAACTGTTTTTT.

The rearrangement uses TRBV28 and TRBJ1-4, with D unclear. There are 14 residues in the CDR3. The V gene's germline CDR1 is MDHEN and CDR2 SYDVKM. Trimming took off 6 bases at V and 0 bases at J, with 8 bases between the two ends. The CDR3 region is CASSPESTNEKLFF. As DNA, the CDR3 is TGTGCCAGCAGCCCGGAATCAACTAATGAAAAACTGTTTTTT.